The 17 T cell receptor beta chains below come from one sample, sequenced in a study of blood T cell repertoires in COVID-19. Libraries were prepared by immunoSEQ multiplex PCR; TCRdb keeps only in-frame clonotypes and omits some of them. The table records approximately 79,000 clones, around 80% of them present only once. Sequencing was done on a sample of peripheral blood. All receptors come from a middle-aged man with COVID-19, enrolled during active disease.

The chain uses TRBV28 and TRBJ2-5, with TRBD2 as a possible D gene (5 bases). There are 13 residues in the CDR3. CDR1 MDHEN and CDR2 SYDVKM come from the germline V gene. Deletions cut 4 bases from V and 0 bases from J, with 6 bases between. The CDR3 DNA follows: TGTGCCAGCAGTTGGGAGTACCAAGAGACCCAGTACTTC. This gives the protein CASSWEYQETQYF.

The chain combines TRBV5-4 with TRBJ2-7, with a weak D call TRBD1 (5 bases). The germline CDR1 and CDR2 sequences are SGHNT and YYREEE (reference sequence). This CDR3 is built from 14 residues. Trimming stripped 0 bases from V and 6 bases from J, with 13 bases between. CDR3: CASSLGGREGEQYF. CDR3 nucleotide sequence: TGTGCCAGCAGCTTGGGGGGCAGGGAAGGCGAGCAGTACTTC.

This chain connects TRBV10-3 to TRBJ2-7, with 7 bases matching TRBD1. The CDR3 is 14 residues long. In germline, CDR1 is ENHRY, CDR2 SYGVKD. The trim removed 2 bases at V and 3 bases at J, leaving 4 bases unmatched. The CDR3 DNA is TGTGCCATCAGTGAGAGTGGGACAGACTACGAGCAGTACTTC. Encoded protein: CAISESGTDYEQYF.

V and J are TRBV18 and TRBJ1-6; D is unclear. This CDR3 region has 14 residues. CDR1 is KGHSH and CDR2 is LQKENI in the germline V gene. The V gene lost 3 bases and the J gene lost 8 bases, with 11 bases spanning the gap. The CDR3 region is CASSPAGLDSPLHF. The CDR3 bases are TGTGCCAGCTCACCCGCGGGGTTGGATTCACCCCTCCACTTT.

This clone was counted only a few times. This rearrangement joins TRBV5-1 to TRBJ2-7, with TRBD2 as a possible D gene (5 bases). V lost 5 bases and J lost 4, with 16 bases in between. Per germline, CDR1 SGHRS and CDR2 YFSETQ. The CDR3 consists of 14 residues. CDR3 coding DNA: TGCGCCAGCAGGATTGGGGTAGCGACATACGAGCAGTACTTC. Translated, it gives CASRIGVATYEQYF.

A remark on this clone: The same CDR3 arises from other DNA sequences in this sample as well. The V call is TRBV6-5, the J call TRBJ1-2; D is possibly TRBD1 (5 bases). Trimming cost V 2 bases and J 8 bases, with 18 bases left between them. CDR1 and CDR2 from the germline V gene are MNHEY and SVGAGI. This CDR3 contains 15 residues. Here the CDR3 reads CASSYPQDIPPGYTF. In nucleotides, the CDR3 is TGTGCCAGCAGTTACCCTCAGGACATCCCGCCCGGCTACACCTTC.

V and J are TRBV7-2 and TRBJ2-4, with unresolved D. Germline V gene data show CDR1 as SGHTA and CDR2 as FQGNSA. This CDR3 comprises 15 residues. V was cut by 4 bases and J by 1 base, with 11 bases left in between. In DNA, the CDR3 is TGTGCCAGCAGCTACGTAGTTGTGGCCAAAAACATTCAGTACTTC. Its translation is CASSYVVVAKNIQYF.

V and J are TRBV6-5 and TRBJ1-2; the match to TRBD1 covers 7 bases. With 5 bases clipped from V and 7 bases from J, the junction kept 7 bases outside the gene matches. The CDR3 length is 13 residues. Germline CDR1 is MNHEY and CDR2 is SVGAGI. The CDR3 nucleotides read TGTGCCAGCAGTAGAACCGGGACAGCTGGCTACACCTTC. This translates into CASSRTGTAGYTF.

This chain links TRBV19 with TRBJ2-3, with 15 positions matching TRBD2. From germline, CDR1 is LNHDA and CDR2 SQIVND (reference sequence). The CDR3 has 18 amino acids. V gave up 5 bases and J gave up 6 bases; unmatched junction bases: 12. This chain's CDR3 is CASSFTRTSGRAADTQYF. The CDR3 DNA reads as TGTGCCAGTAGTTTCACCCGGACTAGCGGGAGGGCCGCCGATACGCAGTATTTT.

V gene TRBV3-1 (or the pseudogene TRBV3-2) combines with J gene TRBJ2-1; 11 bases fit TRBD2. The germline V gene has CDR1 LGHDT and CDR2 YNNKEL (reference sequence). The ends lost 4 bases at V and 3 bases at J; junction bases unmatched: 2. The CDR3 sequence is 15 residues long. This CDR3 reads CASSPGTSGYNEQFF. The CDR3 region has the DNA TGTGCCAGCAGCCCCGGGACTAGCGGCTACAATGAGCAGTTCTTC.

The CDR3 DNA reads as TGTGCCAGCACATACCGAGGCAGGGGCTATGGCTACACCTTC. This codes for CASTYRGRGYGYTF. The genes are TRBV28 and TRBJ1-2, with D possibly matching TRBD1 (6 bases). Per the germline V gene, CDR1 is MDHEN and CDR2 is SYDVKM. Trimming cost V 7 bases and J 4 bases, with 16 bases left between them. The CDR3 contains 14 residues.

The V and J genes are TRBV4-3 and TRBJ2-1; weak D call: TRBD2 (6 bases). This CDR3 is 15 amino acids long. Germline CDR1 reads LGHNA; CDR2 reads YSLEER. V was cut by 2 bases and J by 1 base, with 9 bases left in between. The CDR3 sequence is CASSQLLASYNEQFF. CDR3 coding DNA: TGCGCCAGCAGCCAACTTCTAGCGTCCTACAATGAGCAGTTCTTC.

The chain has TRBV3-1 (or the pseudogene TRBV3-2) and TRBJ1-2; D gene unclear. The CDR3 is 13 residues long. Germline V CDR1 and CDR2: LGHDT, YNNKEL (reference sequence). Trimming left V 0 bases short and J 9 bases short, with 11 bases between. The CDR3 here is CASSQDRTGSYTF. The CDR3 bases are TGTGCCAGCAGCCAAGATAGGACGGGAAGCTACACCTTC.

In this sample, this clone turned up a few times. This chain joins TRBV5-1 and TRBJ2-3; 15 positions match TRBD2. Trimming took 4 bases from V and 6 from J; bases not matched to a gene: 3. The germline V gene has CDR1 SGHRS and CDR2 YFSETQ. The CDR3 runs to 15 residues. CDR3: CASSGLAGGPDTQYF. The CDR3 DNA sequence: TGCGCCAGCAGCGGACTAGCGGGAGGGCCGGATACGCAGTATTTT.

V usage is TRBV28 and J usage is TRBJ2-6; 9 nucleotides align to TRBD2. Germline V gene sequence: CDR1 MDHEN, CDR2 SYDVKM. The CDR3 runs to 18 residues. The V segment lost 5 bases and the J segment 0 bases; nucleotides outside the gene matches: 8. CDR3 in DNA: TGTGCCAGCAGTACATCTAGCGGGATTGGCTCTGGGGCCAACGTCCTGACTTTC. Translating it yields CASSTSSGIGSGANVLTF.

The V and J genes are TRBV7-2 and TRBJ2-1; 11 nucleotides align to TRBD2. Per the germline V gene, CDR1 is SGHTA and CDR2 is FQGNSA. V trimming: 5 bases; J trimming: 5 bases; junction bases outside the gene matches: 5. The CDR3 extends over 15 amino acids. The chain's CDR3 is CASSISGRANNEQFF. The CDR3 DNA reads TGTGCCAGCAGCATTAGCGGGAGGGCAAACAATGAGCAGTTCTTC.

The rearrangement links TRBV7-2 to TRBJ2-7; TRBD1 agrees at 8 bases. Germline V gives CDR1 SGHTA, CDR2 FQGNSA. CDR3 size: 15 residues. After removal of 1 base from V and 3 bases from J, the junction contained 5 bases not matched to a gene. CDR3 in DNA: TGTGCCAGCAGCTTAGGGACAGGGAGGATCTACGAGCAGTACTTC. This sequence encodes CASSLGTGRIYEQYF.